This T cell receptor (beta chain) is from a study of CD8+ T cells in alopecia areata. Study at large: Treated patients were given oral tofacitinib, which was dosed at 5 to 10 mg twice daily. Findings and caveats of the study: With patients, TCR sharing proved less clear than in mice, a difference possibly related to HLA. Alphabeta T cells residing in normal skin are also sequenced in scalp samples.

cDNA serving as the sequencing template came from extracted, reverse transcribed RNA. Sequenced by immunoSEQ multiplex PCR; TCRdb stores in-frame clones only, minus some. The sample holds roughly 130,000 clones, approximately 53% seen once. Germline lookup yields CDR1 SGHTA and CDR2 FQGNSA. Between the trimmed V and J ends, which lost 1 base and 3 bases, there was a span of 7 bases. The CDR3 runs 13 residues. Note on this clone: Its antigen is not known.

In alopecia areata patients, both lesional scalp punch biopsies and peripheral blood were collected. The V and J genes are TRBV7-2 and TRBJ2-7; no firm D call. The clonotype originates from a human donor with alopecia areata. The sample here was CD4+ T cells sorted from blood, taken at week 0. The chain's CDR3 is CASSLVGGYEQYF. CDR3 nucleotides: TGTGCCAGCAGCTTAGTCGGCGGCTACGAGCAGTACTTC.